This TCR beta chain comes out of a study of cytomegalovirus exposure and HLA in healthy donors. TCRdb's table, derived via immunoSEQ multiplex PCR, lists solely in-frame clones and lacks some. This table holds 65,000 or so clones, approximately 94% found once. Whole-study results and caveats: Cytomegalovirus-associated status was assigned to 164 TCR beta chains.

The table lists this clone with a count of one. The antigen remains unidentified. The receptor comes from a young man in good health and CMV-seropositive. Sample: PBMCs.

In DNA form, the CDR3 reads TGTGCCAGCTCACCCTCAGGGGGAGAGCAGTACTTC. As protein: CASSPSGGEQYF. The chain uses TRBV18 and TRBJ2-7; 7 bases fit TRBD1. CDR3 length: 12 residues. V lost 3 bases to trimming and J lost 7 bases; unmatched junction nucleotides: 3. The germline CDR1 and CDR2 sequences are KGHSH and LQKENI.